These 21 T cell receptor beta chains were all obtained from the same sample, sequenced in a study of blood T cell repertoires in COVID-19. Clones were sequenced by immunoSEQ multiplex PCR, and TCRdb holds only the in-frame ones, with some missing. The top ten clones hold approximately 3.5% of a sample with hundreds of thousands of clones, about 90% of them seen once. The sequenced sample was peripheral blood. The receptors derive from a woman under 30 who had recovered from COVID-19.

The V call is TRBV10-3, the J call TRBJ2-1, with 8 bases identical to TRBD1. The CDR3 runs to 13 residues. Germline CDR1 and CDR2: ENHRY and SYGVKD. The junction had 6 bases not matched to a gene; V was cut back by 7 bases and J by 7 bases. CDR3 bases: TGTGCCATCACCGAGACAGGGGAAAATGAGCAGTTCTTC. Amino acid sequence: CAITETGENEQFF.

The chain carries TRBV15 and TRBJ2-2; D is ambiguous. The CDR3 length is 15 residues. Germline V gene data show CDR1 as LNHNV and CDR2 as YYDKDF (reference sequence). Trimming shortened V by 0 bases and J by 2 bases, and 7 bases separated the two germline ends. In DNA form, the CDR3 reads TGTGCCACCAGCAGAGATACAGCTAACACCGGGGAGCTGTTTTTT. Translation: CATSRDTANTGELFF.

This chain uses TRBV10-3 with TRBJ2-1; TRBD1 aligns across 8 bases. The CDR3 runs 15 residues. Germline V lookup: CDR1 ENHRY, CDR2 SYGVKD. With 4 bases clipped from V and 5 bases from J, the junction kept 7 bases outside the gene matches. The CDR3 here is CAISVSGTGHNEQFF. As DNA, the CDR3 is TGTGCCATCAGTGTAAGTGGGACAGGCCACAATGAGCAGTTCTTC.

This rearrangement joins TRBV6-5 to TRBJ1-2; TRBD1 aligns across 7 bases. CDR3 size: 13 residues. Germline V lookup: CDR1 MNHEY, CDR2 SVGAGI. V lost 7 bases to trimming and J lost 8 bases; unmatched junction nucleotides: 10. For the CDR3, the DNA is TGTGCCAGCACCTCGACAGGGTCGGGCGGCTACACCTTC. Translation gives CASTSTGSGGYTF.

The rearrangement uses TRBV27 and TRBJ2-2; TRBD1 matches 7 bases. J gave up 4 bases and V 6 bases, and 5 bases lay outside the gene matches. This CDR3 is 14 amino acids long. CDR1 and CDR2 (germline): MNHEY, SMNVEV (reference sequence). DNA for the CDR3: TGTGCCAGCAGGGACAGGTCGTCCACCGGGGAGCTGTTTTTT. Translation gives CASRDRSSTGELFF.

This clone was seen a handful of times. The chain joins TRBV6-2 or TRBV6-3 to TRBJ1-1; a possible D gene is TRBD1 (5 bases). Germline CDR1 reads MNHEY; CDR2 reads SVGEGT. This CDR3 is 13 amino acids long. Trimming left V 6 bases short and J 1 base short, with 9 bases between. The CDR3 DNA sequence: TGTGCCAGCAGCACGACAGAGAACACTGAAGCTTTCTTT. This gives the protein CASSTTENTEAFF.

The CDR3 loop is CATSDWSYGYTF. As DNA, the CDR3 is TGTGCCACCAGTGATTGGAGCTATGGCTACACCTTC. The V call is TRBV24-1, the J call TRBJ1-2; D gene ambiguous. CDR3 size: 12 residues. Trimming took 2 bases from V and 4 from J, leaving 4 bases between them. Germline V gene lookup returns CDR1 KGHDR and CDR2 SFDVKD.

This sequence joins TRBV11-3 and TRBJ2-2; the D gene is possibly TRBD2 (6 bases). CDR3 size: 13 residues. Germline assignment: CDR1 SGHNT and CDR2 YENEEA. Trimming shortened V by 8 bases and J by 3 bases, and 10 bases separated the two germline ends. The CDR3 DNA is TGTGCCAGCGGCGGGACGTACACCGGGGAGCTGTTTTTT. It yields the protein CASGGTYTGELFF.

The chain recombines TRBV7-8 with TRBJ1-2; D might be TRBD1 (5 bases). Per germline, CDR1 SGHVS and CDR2 FQNEAQ. V was cut by 0 bases and J by 1 base, with 12 bases left in between. CDR3 length: 16 amino acids. The CDR3 here is CASSLALAGVNYGYTF. The CDR3 DNA reads as TGTGCCAGCAGCTTAGCCTTGGCGGGGGTTAACTATGGCTACACCTTC.

This clone was found a few times. The chain employs TRBV5-6 and TRBJ2-5, with D unclear. CDR1 is SGHDT, CDR2 YYEEEE, per germline. V lost 0 bases to trimming and J lost 0 bases, with 9 bases between them. This CDR3 is built from 15 residues. CDR3: CASSLVSGYQETQYF. The DNA for the CDR3 is TGTGCCAGCAGCTTGGTATCGGGTTACCAAGAGACCCAGTACTTC.

The chain recombines TRBV7-2 with TRBJ1-3, with 7 bases identical to TRBD1. The germline V gene encodes CDR1 SGHTA and CDR2 FQGNSA. The CDR3 totals 12 residues. With V trimmed by 9 bases and J by 3 bases, 2 bases remained unmatched. CDR3 DNA: TGTGCCAGTGGGACAGTTGGAAACACCATATATTTT. It codes for CASGTVGNTIYF.

V and J are TRBV2 and TRBJ1-5; D call uncertain. V was cut by 4 bases and J by 7 bases, with 8 bases left in between. The CDR3 runs 12 residues. The germline CDR1 and CDR2 sequences are SNHLY and FYNNEI. CDR3 residues: CASSVEAQPQHF. In DNA, the CDR3 is TGTGCCAGCAGTGTTGAGGCGCAGCCCCAGCATTTT.

The CDR3 spells CASRALAGFTDTQYF. CDR3 coding DNA: TGTGCCAGCAGGGCCCTAGCGGGATTCACAGATACGCAGTATTTT. This rearrangement joins TRBV27 to TRBJ2-3, with 9 bases matching TRBD2. This CDR3 has 15 residues. From germline, CDR1 is MNHEY and CDR2 SMNVEV (reference sequence). With V trimmed by 6 bases and J by 2 bases, 6 bases remained unmatched.

This clone was seen once. The V and J genes are TRBV19 and TRBJ2-1; 16 nucleotides line up with TRBD2. The germline CDR1 and CDR2 sequences are LNHDA and SQIVND (reference sequence). Germline trimming cut 5 bases from V and 15 bases from J; bases unmatched to any gene: 7. This CDR3 region has 14 residues. CDR3 DNA: TGTGCCAGTAGTCCGGGACTAGCGGGAGGGCCTTGGTTCTTC. Its translation is CASSPGLAGGPWFF.

The chain carries TRBV30 and TRBJ1-2; D might be TRBD1 (6 bases). The ends were cut back, 6 bases at V and 0 bases at J, with 20 bases in the middle. The length of the CDR3 is 16 residues. In germline, CDR1 is GTSNPN, CDR2 SVGIG (reference sequence). CDR3 nucleotide sequence: TGTGCCTGTAGAGAGACAGGTTGGAAAGCTAACTATGGCTACACCTTC. Translation gives CACRETGWKANYGYTF.

The chain carries TRBV5-6 and TRBJ2-7; 8 bases are shared with TRBD2. Germline lookup yields CDR1 SGHDT and CDR2 YYEEEE. Germline trimming cut 4 bases from V and 2 bases from J; bases unmatched to any gene: 5. The CDR3 contains 14 residues. CDR3: CASSPGLGTYEQYV. CDR3 coding DNA: TGTGCCAGCAGCCCGGGACTAGGGACCTACGAGCAGTACGTC.

CDR3 loop: CASSKRDGGFFF. CDR3 nucleotide sequence: TGTGCCAGCAGCAAAAGGGACGGGGGATTCTTCTTT. V usage is TRBV21-1 and J usage is TRBJ1-1. TRBV21-1 counts as a pseudogene. This CDR3 is 12 amino acids long.

This clone appeared once. CDR3 amino acids: CSVVRGSSYNEQFF. In nucleotides, the CDR3 is TGCAGCGTTGTTAGGGGGAGCTCCTACAATGAGCAGTTCTTC. The J gene is TRBJ2-1, the V gene TRBV29-1; TRBD1 is a possible D gene (6 bases). Germline loops: CDR1 SQVTM, CDR2 ANQGSEA. Trimming stripped 4 bases from V and 0 bases from J, with 10 bases between. The CDR3 loop spans 14 amino acids.

CDR3 in amino acids: CASSPRGGTGINSPSNEQFF. CDR3 nucleotides: TGTGCCAGCAGCCCTCGAGGAGGGACTGGGATAAATTCGCCCTCAAATGAGCAGTTCTTC. This chain uses TRBV21-1 with TRBJ2-1; the table assigns TRBD2, which was not confirmed against the DNA. TRBV21-1 is a pseudogene segment. The CDR3 is made up of 20 amino acids.

V usage is TRBV5-1 and J usage is TRBJ2-5, with 8 bases aligning to TRBD2. The germline gives CDR1 SGHRS, CDR2 YFSETQ. Unmatched junction bases numbered 7, after V lost 4 bases and J lost 2 bases. The CDR3 runs to 15 residues. CDR3 residues: CASSKGLAEQETQYF. The CDR3 DNA is TGCGCCAGCAGCAAAGGACTAGCCGAACAAGAGACCCAGTACTTC.

The chain joins TRBV7-9 to TRBJ2-3, with TRBD2 identical over 11 bases. The CDR3 runs 18 residues. V trimming: 1 base; J trimming: 5 bases; junction bases outside the gene matches: 11. Germline-derived CDR1 and CDR2 are SEHNR and FQNEAQ (reference sequence). The DNA of the CDR3 is TGTGCCAGCAGCTTAGTGGCTACTAGCGGGAGCGGTGGAGATACGCAGTATTTT. Its translation is CASSLVATSGSGGDTQYF.